Listed here is a single T cell receptor (beta chain). These data are taken from a study of OX40 agonist ivuxolimab in advanced cancers. The CDR3 runs to 11 residues. Looked up from germline, CDR1 is MGHDK and CDR2 is SYGVNS. V lost 6 bases, J lost 6 bases, and 6 bases lay in between. Method: immunoSEQ multiplex PCR; TCRdb's copy keeps in-frame clones and lacks some. The data hold over 25,000 clones, with over 75% observed a single time. The sequence was collected from an adult with an advanced solid tumor such as melanoma, head and neck, liver or kidney cancer. The sequencing here drew on CD4+ or CD8+ T cells sorted from blood, taken in a trial of the OX40 agonist ivuxolimab. The chain is built from TRBV25-1 and TRBJ2-1, with no clear D. The CDR3 nucleotides read TGTGCCAGCAGGGCCAGCAATGAGCAGTTCTTC. It specifies CASRASNEQFF.